The next 31 T cell receptor beta chains were all read from a single sample in a study of PD-1 blockade in classical Hodgkin lymphoma. Libraries were prepared by immunoSEQ multiplex PCR; TCRdb keeps only in-frame clonotypes and omits some of them. The profile covers tens of thousands of clones, with around 83% appearing a single time and roughly 15% taken by the ten largest. The time point: cycle 4 day 1 (C4D1), after 6 weeks of nivolumab. Every patient experienced relapse after autologous stem cell transplantation, and brentuximab vedotin exposure varied. Sample: peripheral blood mononuclear cells (PBMCs), taken before the fourth cycle of nivolumab. Receptors were obtained from a human donor with classical Hodgkin lymphoma.

The gene calls are TRBV5-1 and TRBJ1-4, with D tentatively TRBD1 (5 bases). V lost 2 bases and J lost 7, with 15 bases in between. The CDR3 extends over 15 amino acids. Germline V gene sequence: CDR1 SGHRS, CDR2 YFSETQ. This chain's CDR3 is CASSFTRGVGEKLFF. The CDR3 nucleotides read TGCGCCAGCAGCTTTACAAGGGGAGTTGGTGAAAAACTGTTTTTT.

The chain has TRBV4-3 and TRBJ1-4; 11 positions agree with TRBD1. The CDR3 loop spans 15 amino acids. The V segment lost 5 bases and the J segment 7 bases; nucleotides outside the gene matches: 6. Germline V gene sequence: CDR1 LGHNA, CDR2 YSLEER. CDR3 sequence (DNA): TGCGCCAGCAGCGAAACAGGGACAGGGGGTGAAAAACTGTTTTTT. It yields the protein CASSETGTGGEKLFF.

The DNA of the CDR3 is TGTGCCAGTAGTGCCACCGCTTTGAGGTCCTCCTACAATGAGCAGTTCTTC. This encodes CASSATALRSSYNEQFF. V and J are TRBV19 and TRBJ2-1, with D uncertain. Germline-derived CDR1 and CDR2 are LNHDA and SQIVND (reference sequence). CDR3 length: 17 amino acids. V was shortened by 5 bases and J by 0 bases, with 17 bases between the two germline ends. Together with reference TRBV19 and TRBJ2-1, the CDR3 gives the full variable domain: DGGITQSPKYLFRKEGQNVTLSCEQNLNHDAMYWYRQDPGQGLRLIYYSQIVNDFQKGDIAEGYSVSREKKESFPLTVTSAQKNPTAFYLCASSATALRSSYNEQFFGPGTRLTVL.

The rearrangement uses TRBV7-9 and TRBJ2-7; no clear D gene. Trimming removed 5 bases at V and 1 base at J, with 6 bases between. Germline values: CDR1 SEHNR, CDR2 FQNEAQ (reference sequence). The CDR3 is 12 residues long. CDR3: CASSHESYEQYF. DNA of the CDR3: TGTGCCAGCAGCCATGAATCCTACGAGCAGTACTTC.

V usage is TRBV29-1 and J usage is TRBJ2-7; D perhaps matches TRBD2 (6 bases). From germline, CDR1 is SQVTM and CDR2 ANQGSEA. Deletions cut 6 bases from V and 6 bases from J, with 12 bases between. The CDR3 consists of 11 residues. The CDR3 protein is CSVAVEGEQYF. CDR3 sequence (DNA): TGCAGCGTCGCCGTGGAGGGCGAGCAGTACTTC.

The chain carries TRBV5-5 and TRBJ2-1, with D hard to call. Germline CDR1 and CDR2: SGHKS and YYEKEE (reference sequence). Trimming left V 0 bases short and J 11 bases short, with 12 bases between. The CDR3 is made up of 13 amino acids. The CDR3 coding sequence is TGTGCCAGCAGCTTGGCCGGCGGCGGTCAGCAGTTCTTC. Residues: CASSLAGGGQQFF.

On this clone: Mismatch with germline at one junction end may stem from a read error. The chain has TRBV28 and TRBJ1-4; D is uncertain. The germline V gene has CDR1 MDHEN and CDR2 SYDVKM. The length of the CDR3 is 15 residues. This chain's CDR3 is CASRSPSGTSEKLFF. In nucleotides, the CDR3 is TGTGCCAGCAGGTCCCCCTCGGGAACTAGTGAAAAACTGTTTTTT.

The chain uses TRBV27 and TRBJ2-7, with D tentatively TRBD1 or TRBD2 (5 bases each). The germline gives CDR1 MNHEY, CDR2 SMNVEV (reference sequence). V dropped 6 bases and J dropped 7 bases, with 22 bases sitting between them. The CDR3 is 15 residues long. Here the CDR3 reads CASSPGWAQGGEQYF. The CDR3 region has the DNA TGTGCCAGCAGCCCCGGGTGGGCTCAGGGCGGGGAGCAGTACTTC.

The gene calls are TRBV9 and TRBJ1-2; D is perhaps TRBD1 (6 bases). V was clipped by 4 bases and J by 8 bases, with 15 bases between them. The length of the CDR3 is 13 residues. Germline loops: CDR1 SGDLS, CDR2 YYNGEE. CDR3 in amino acids: CASSSRQVDGYTF. The CDR3 DNA sequence: TGTGCCAGCAGCTCCCGACAGGTCGACGGCTACACCTTC. Based on the CDR3 plus reference TRBV9 and TRBJ1-2, the full variable domain is DSGVTQTPKHLITATGQRVTLRCSPRSGDLSVYWYQQSLDQGLQFLIQYYNGEERAKGNILERFSAQQFPDLHSELNLSSLELGDSALYFCASSSRQVDGYTFGSGTRLTVV.

This clone is judged large. V gene TRBV2 combines with J gene TRBJ2-7; 8 positions match TRBD1. The germline V gene encodes CDR1 SNHLY and CDR2 FYNNEI. The junction had 9 bases not matched to a gene; V was cut back by 0 bases and J by 5 bases. The CDR3 is made up of 16 amino acids. The CDR3 DNA follows: TGTGCCAGCAGTGAAGCCTCAGGGGGCTATTTCAACGAGCAGTACTTC. Translating it yields CASSEASGGYFNEQYF.

The gene calls are TRBV19 and TRBJ2-1; perhaps D is TRBD1 or TRBD2 (5 bases each). Per germline, CDR1 LNHDA and CDR2 SQIVND (reference sequence). The CDR3 sequence is 15 residues long. V was shortened by 0 bases and J by 9 bases, with 15 bases between the two germline ends. In DNA form, the CDR3 reads TGTGCCAGTAGTATAGATCCGGGACCCCTGACTGAGCAGTTCTTC. Amino acid sequence: CASSIDPGPLTEQFF.

This clone was seen more than once but under ten times. This chain joins TRBV5-3 and TRBJ1-1; 8 bases are a match to TRBD1. TRBV5-3 is noted as an ORF with a role that remains uncertain. The CDR3 extends over 18 amino acids. J lost 1 base, V lost 1 base, and 12 bases had no gene match. The CDR3 region is CARSLSRRSQGENTEAFF. The CDR3 coding sequence is TGTGCCAGAAGCTTGAGTCGCCGTTCACAGGGGGAGAACACTGAAGCTTTCTTT.

The V call is TRBV29-1, the J call TRBJ2-2; the D call may be TRBD1 or TRBD2 (5 bases each). Looked up from germline, CDR1 is SQVTM and CDR2 is ANQGSEA. V shed 7 bases and J shed 2 bases, with 20 bases lying between them. The CDR3 is 16 amino acids. The CDR3 protein is CSAGVRGGVNTGELFF. The CDR3 region has the DNA TGCAGCGCTGGAGTGAGGGGTGGTGTTAACACCGGGGAGCTGTTTTTT.

CDR3 in DNA: TGTGCCTGCTCCCGACAGGGGTTCTATGGCTACACCTTC. Encoded protein: CACSRQGFYGYTF. The genes are TRBV30 and TRBJ1-2; 8 bases are a match to TRBD1. With V trimmed by 6 bases and J by 4 bases, 7 bases remained unmatched. Germline V gene sequence: CDR1 GTSNPN, CDR2 SVGIG (reference sequence). This CDR3 is built from 13 residues.

V usage is TRBV18 and J usage is TRBJ1-2; perhaps TRBD1 as D (6 bases). V was clipped by 3 bases and J by 8 bases, with 13 bases between them. Germline V CDR1 and CDR2: KGHSH, LQKENI. The CDR3 is 13 amino acids. CDR3 region: CASSPGALRGYTF. In nucleotides, the CDR3 is TGTGCCAGCTCACCGGGGGCCCTTCGCGGCTACACCTTC.

This chain links TRBV5-1 with TRBJ2-7; 11 nucleotides match TRBD2. This CDR3 contains 15 residues. The V gene's germline CDR1 is SGHRS and CDR2 YFSETQ. V gave up 5 bases and J gave up 4 bases; unmatched junction bases: 8. In DNA form, the CDR3 reads TGCGCCAGCAGTGAACTAGCGGGAGTAGGATACGAGCAGTACTTC. This codes for CASSELAGVGYEQYF.

This sequence joins TRBV7-6 and TRBJ1-1; D remains ambiguous. This CDR3 comprises 13 residues. Germline CDR1 SGHVS, CDR2 FNYEAQ. The germline V and J ends were trimmed by 5 bases and 3 bases, with 10 bases remaining between them. The DNA for the CDR3 is TGTGCCAGCAGCGCACTTCAGGACACTGAAGCTTTCTTT. It yields the protein CASSALQDTEAFF.

The J gene is TRBJ1-6, the V gene TRBV18, with TRBD1 as a possible D gene (5 bases). Trimming cost V 4 bases and J 6 bases, with 13 bases left between them. From germline, CDR1 is KGHSH and CDR2 LQKENI. The CDR3 consists of 15 residues. Here the CDR3 DNA reads TGTGCCAGCTCACAGGACCCTGGGGGTAATTCACCCCTCCACTTT. Translation gives CASSQDPGGNSPLHF.

This clone was seen more than once but under ten times. The V and J genes are TRBV10-3 and TRBJ2-3, with D tentatively TRBD2 (5 bases). V lost 8 bases and J 4 bases, leaving 22 bases between the germline ends. CDR3 length: 16 residues. CDR1 is ENHRY and CDR2 is SYGVKD in the germline V gene. The CDR3 region has the DNA TGTGCCATCGGGAACGACCCGGAGAGCGGCTCAGATACGCAGTATTTT. Translated: CAIGNDPESGSDTQYF.

The chain combines TRBV18 with TRBJ2-7; D is ambiguous. The V gene lost 1 base and the J gene lost 0 bases, with 7 bases spanning the gap. Looked up from germline, CDR1 is KGHSH and CDR2 is LQKENI. The CDR3 extends over 14 amino acids. This CDR3 is CASSPRPTSYEQYF. CDR3 in DNA: TGTGCCAGCTCACCACGACCGACCTCCTACGAGCAGTACTTC.

The chain has TRBV5-6 and TRBJ1-1; D is possibly TRBD1 (6 bases). The CDR3 has 15 residues. The germline V and J ends were trimmed by 4 bases and 1 base, with 14 bases remaining between them. In germline, CDR1 is SGHDT, CDR2 YYEEEE. In DNA, the CDR3 is TGTGCCAGCAGCCTTCCGGGACACCAGAACACTGAAGCTTTCTTT. This codes for CASSLPGHQNTEAFF. Full variable domain (outside the CDR3, taken from reference TRBV5-6 and TRBJ1-1): DAGVTQSPTHLIKTRGQQVTLRCSPKSGHDTVSWYQQALGQGPQFIFQYYEEEERQRGNFPDRFSGHQFPNYSSELNVNALLLGDSALYLCASSLPGHQNTEAFFGQGTRLTVV.

The rearrangement links TRBV11-2 to TRBJ1-5; possible D gene TRBD1, 6 bases. The CDR3 loop spans 13 amino acids. Germline assignment: CDR1 SGHAT and CDR2 FQNNGV. Trimming stripped 6 bases from V and 5 bases from J, with 11 bases between. The DNA of the CDR3 is TGTGCCAGCAGTACAGGGTTTGATCAGCCCCAGCATTTT. This encodes CASSTGFDQPQHF.

The chain links TRBV19 to TRBJ2-1; either TRBD1 or TRBD2 may supply D (5 bases each). The ends were cut back, 3 bases at V and 4 bases at J, with 10 bases in the middle. Germline CDR1 and CDR2: LNHDA and SQIVND (reference sequence). CDR3 length: 14 amino acids. CDR3 region: CASSIGTPYNEQFF. The CDR3 DNA follows: TGTGCCAGTAGTATCGGGACGCCTTACAATGAGCAGTTCTTC.

The chain combines TRBV7-3 with TRBJ2-7, with 10 bases that match TRBD2. V lost 5 bases to trimming and J lost 7 bases; unmatched junction nucleotides: 8. This CDR3 has 14 residues. In germline, CDR1 is SGHTA, CDR2 FQGTGA. The CDR3 DNA sequence: TGTGCCAGCAGCGCCAGCGGGGGGGCCTCGGAGCAGTACTTC. This gives the protein CASSASGGASEQYF. Combining the CDR3 with reference TRBV7-3 and TRBJ2-7 gives the whole variable domain GAGVSQTPSNKVTEKGKYVELRCDPISGHTALYWYRQSLGQGPEFLIYFQGTGAADDSGLPNDRFFAVRPEGSVSTLKIQRTERGDSAVYLCASSASGGASEQYFGPGTRLTVT.

The V and J genes are TRBV7-7 and TRBJ2-5, with 8 bases matching TRBD1. Germline CDR1 is SSHAT and CDR2 is FNYEAQ (reference sequence). The CDR3 consists of 14 residues. The V gene end was trimmed by 5 bases and the J gene end by 4 bases; junction bases not matched to a gene: 6. The CDR3 DNA sequence: TGTGCCAGCAGCATCCAGGGGGCGCGAGAGACCCAGTACTTC. This sequence encodes CASSIQGARETQYF. The variable domain in full, completed from reference TRBV7-7 and TRBJ2-5, reads GAGVSQSPRYKVTKRGQDVTLRCDPISSHATLYWYQQALGQGPEFLTYFNYEAQPDKSGLPSDRFSAERPEGSISTLTIQRTEQRDSAMYRCASSIQGARETQYFGPGTRLLVL.

The chain links TRBV29-1 to TRBJ1-2, with 9 bases lining up with TRBD1. Germline V gene lookup returns CDR1 SQVTM and CDR2 ANQGSEA. V was pared by 5 bases and J by 6 bases, with 4 bases of the junction left unmatched. The CDR3 has 12 residues. CDR3 in amino acids: CSVPRTGDGYTF. DNA of the CDR3: TGCAGCGTTCCTCGGACAGGGGATGGCTACACCTTC.

As DNA, the CDR3 is TGTGCCAGCAGCCCCGGGCCCTTAGCTAACTATGGCTACACCTTC. Protein sequence: CASSPGPLANYGYTF. The rearrangement links TRBV7-8 to TRBJ1-2; no firm D call. Germline loops: CDR1 SGHVS, CDR2 FQNEAQ. The CDR3 is 15 residues long. V was cut by 5 bases and J by 0 bases, with 13 bases left in between.

The chain combines TRBV19 with TRBJ2-2; D gene uncertain. There are 13 residues in the CDR3. In germline, CDR1 is LNHDA, CDR2 SQIVND (reference sequence). Trimming left V 4 bases short and J 2 bases short, with 5 bases between. The CDR3 protein is CASSTTNTGELFF. CDR3 nucleotide sequence: TGTGCCAGTAGTACAACTAACACCGGGGAGCTGTTTTTT.

The chain recombines TRBV5-4 with TRBJ2-5, with 9 bases aligning to TRBD2. The germline CDR1 and CDR2 sequences are SGHNT and YYREEE (reference sequence). The V gene end was trimmed by 4 bases and the J gene end by 2 bases; junction bases not matched to a gene: 3. The length of the CDR3 is 14 residues. This chain's CDR3 is CASSITSGQETQYF. The CDR3 DNA reads as TGTGCCAGCAGCATCACTAGCGGGCAAGAGACCCAGTACTTC. The whole variable domain, remainder taken from reference TRBV5-4 and TRBJ2-5, is ETGVTQSPTHLIKTRGQQVTLRCSSQSGHNTVSWYQQALGQGPQFIFQYYREEENGRGNFPPRFSGLQFPNYSSELNVNALELDDSALYLCASSITSGQETQYFGPGTRLLVL.

The chain couples TRBV11-2 to TRBJ1-1; D is undetermined. Germline V gives CDR1 SGHAT, CDR2 FQNNGV. V lost 1 base and J lost 1, with 4 bases in between. CDR3 length: 13 amino acids. The CDR3, as DNA: TGTGCCAGCAGCTTAGGGGGGAACACTGAAGCTTTCTTT. Translating it yields CASSLGGNTEAFF. The full variable domain, with the rest looked up from reference TRBV11-2 and TRBJ1-1, is EAGVAQSPRYKIIEKRQSVAFWCNPISGHATLYWYQQILGQGPKLLIQFQNNGVVDDSQLPKDRFSAERLKGVDSTLKIQPAKLEDSAVYLCASSLGGNTEAFFGQGTRLTVV.

In its sample, this clone was seen once. V is TRBV18 and J is TRBJ2-5; possibly TRBD1 for D (6 bases). V was trimmed by 1 base and J by 4 bases, leaving 7 bases between them. The CDR3 has 13 amino acids. The germline gives CDR1 KGHSH, CDR2 LQKENI. CDR3 loop: CASSPLGGETQYF. DNA for the CDR3: TGTGCCAGCTCACCACTAGGGGGAGAGACCCAGTACTTC.